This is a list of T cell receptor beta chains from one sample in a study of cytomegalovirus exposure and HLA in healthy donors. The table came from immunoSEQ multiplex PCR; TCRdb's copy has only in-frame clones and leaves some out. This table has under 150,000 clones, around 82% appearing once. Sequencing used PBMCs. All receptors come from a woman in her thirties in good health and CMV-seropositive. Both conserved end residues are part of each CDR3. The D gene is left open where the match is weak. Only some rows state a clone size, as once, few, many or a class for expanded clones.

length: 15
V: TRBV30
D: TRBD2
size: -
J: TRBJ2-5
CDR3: CAWSLAGGHLETQYF
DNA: TGTGCCTGGAGTCTAGCGGGGGGGCATCTGGAGACCCAGTACTTC

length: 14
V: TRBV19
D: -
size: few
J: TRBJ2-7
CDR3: CASSPGQASYEQYF
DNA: TGTGCCAGTAGTCCGGGACAAGCCTCCTACGAGCAGTACTTC

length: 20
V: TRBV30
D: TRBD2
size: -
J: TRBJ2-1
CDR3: CAWSGRGGGGVETLRNEQFF
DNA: TGTGCCTGGAGCGGACGCGGGGGCGGGGGGGTCGAAACATTGAGGAATGAGCAGTTCTTC

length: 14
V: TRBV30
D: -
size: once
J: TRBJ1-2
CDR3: CAWTRQNLLYGYTF
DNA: TGTGCCTGGACCAGACAGAATCTACTCTATGGCTACACCTTC

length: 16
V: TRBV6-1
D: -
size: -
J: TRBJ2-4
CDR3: CASSEALAATGDIQYF
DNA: TGTGCCAGCAGTGAAGCGCTGGCGGCCACGGGGGACATTCAGTACTTC

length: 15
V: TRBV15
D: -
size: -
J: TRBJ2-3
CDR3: CATSRGTERTDTQYF
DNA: TGTGCCACCAGCAGAGGGACAGAACGCACAGATACGCAGTATTTT

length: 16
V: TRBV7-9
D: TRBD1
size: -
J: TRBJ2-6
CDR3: CASSTTGGTGANVLTF
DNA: TGTGCCAGCAGTACGACAGGGGGCACTGGGGCCAACGTCCTGACTTTC

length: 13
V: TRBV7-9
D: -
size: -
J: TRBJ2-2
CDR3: CASSFINTGELFF
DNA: TGTGCCAGCAGCTTTATAAACACCGGGGAGCTGTTTTTT

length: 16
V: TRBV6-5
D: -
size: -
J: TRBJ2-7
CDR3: CASSYPSAGAFYEQYF
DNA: TGTGCCAGCAGTTACCCCTCGGCAGGGGCCTTCTACGAGCAGTACTTC

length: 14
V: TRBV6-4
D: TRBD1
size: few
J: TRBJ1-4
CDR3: CASSRTGTNEKLFF
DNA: TGTGCCAGCAGTAGGACAGGGACTAATGAAAAACTGTTTTTT

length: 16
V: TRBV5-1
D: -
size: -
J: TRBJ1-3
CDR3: CASSLLSGSGGNTIYF
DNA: TGCGCCAGCAGCTTGCTGTCAGGGTCAGGAGGAAACACCATATATTTT

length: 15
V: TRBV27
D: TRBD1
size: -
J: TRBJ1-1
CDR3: CASSLIPGQGTEAFF
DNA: TGTGCCAGCAGTTTAATTCCGGGACAGGGCACTGAAGCTTTCTTT

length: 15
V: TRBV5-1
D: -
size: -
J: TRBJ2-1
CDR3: CASRSGKSSYNEQFF
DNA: TGCGCCAGCAGGTCCGGGAAAAGCTCCTACAATGAGCAGTTCTTC

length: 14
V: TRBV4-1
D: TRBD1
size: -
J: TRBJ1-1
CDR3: CASSQGAGGTEAFF
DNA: TGCGCCAGCAGCCAAGGGGCAGGGGGGACTGAAGCTTTCTTT

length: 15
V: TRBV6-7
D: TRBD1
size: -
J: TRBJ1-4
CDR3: CASSYPGGRNEKLFF
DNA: TGTGCCAGCAGTTACCCAGGGGGGAGAAATGAAAAACTGTTTTTT

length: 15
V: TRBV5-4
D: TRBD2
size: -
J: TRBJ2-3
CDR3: CASSSGLAGADTQYF
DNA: TGTGCCAGCAGCTCGGGACTAGCGGGAGCAGATACGCAGTATTTT

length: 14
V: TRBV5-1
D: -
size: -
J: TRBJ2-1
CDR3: CASSLGSGGYEQFF
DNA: TGCGCCAGCAGCTTAGGGTCAGGCGGGTATGAGCAGTTCTTC

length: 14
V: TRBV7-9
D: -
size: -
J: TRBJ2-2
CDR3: CASSGLPNTGELFF
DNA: TGTGCCAGCAGCGGACTGCCTAACACCGGGGAGCTGTTTTTT

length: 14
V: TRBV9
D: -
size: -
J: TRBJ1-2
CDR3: CASSVAAGGYGYTF
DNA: TGTGCCAGCAGCGTAGCGGCAGGAGGCTATGGCTACACCTTC

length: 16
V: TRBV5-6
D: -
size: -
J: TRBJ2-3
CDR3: CASSTVEAGYTDTQYF
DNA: TGTGCCAGCAGCACCGTAGAGGCGGGGTACACAGATACGCAGTATTTT

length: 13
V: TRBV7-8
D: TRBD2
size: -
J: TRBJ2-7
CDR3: CASSLGGGYEQYF
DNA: TGTGCCAGCAGCTTAGGGGGGGGCTACGAGCAGTACTTC

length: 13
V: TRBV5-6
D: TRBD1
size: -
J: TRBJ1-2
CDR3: CASTSGQGGGYTF
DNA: TGTGCCAGCACCTCAGGACAGGGAGGGGGCTACACCTTC

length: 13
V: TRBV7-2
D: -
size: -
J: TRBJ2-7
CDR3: CASSLDLTYEQYF
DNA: TGTGCCAGCAGCTTAGATCTTACCTACGAGCAGTACTTC

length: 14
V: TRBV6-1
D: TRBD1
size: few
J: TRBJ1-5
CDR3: CASSGTGFFQPQHF
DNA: TGTGCCAGCAGCGGGACAGGGTTCTTTCAGCCCCAGCATTTT

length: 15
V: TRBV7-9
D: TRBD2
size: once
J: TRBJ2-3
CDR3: CASYVAGASTDTQYF
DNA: TGTGCCAGCTATGTAGCGGGAGCTAGCACAGATACGCAGTATTTT

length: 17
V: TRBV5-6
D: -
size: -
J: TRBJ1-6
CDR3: CASRLTQGMILNSPLHF
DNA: TGTGCCAGCAGGTTGACCCAGGGGATGATTTTAAATTCACCCCTCCACTTT

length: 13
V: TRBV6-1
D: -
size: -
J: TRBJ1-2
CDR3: CASSDRVLNGYTF
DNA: TGTGCCAGCAGTGACAGGGTTCTTAATGGCTACACCTTC

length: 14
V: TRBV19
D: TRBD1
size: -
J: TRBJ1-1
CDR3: CASSRGTDHTEAFF
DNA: TGTGCCAGTAGTAGAGGGACAGATCACACTGAAGCTTTCTTT

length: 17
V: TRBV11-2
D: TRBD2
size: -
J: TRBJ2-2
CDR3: CASSPYRGGGFNGELFF
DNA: TGTGCCAGCAGCCCATACCGGGGGGGCGGTTTTAACGGGGAGCTGTTTTTT

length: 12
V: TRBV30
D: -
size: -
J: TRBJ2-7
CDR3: CAWRYQGSEQYF
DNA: TGTGCCTGGAGATATCAGGGGAGCGAGCAGTACTTC

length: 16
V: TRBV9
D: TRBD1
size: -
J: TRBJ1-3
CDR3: CASSSTGVPSGNTIYF
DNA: TGTGCCAGCAGCTCCACAGGGGTTCCCTCTGGAAACACCATATATTTT

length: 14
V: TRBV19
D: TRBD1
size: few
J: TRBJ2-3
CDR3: CASIGTGPADTQYF
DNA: TGTGCCAGTATTGGGACAGGGCCAGCAGATACGCAGTATTTT

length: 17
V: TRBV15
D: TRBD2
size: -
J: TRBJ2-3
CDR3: CATSQDGSGASTDTQYF
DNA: TGTGCCACCAGCCAAGATGGGAGCGGGGCGAGCACAGATACGCAGTATTTT

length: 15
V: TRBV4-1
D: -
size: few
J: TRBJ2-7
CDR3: CASSQEAGPATEQYF
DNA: TGCGCCAGCAGCCAAGAGGCGGGACCGGCGACCGAGCAGTACTTC

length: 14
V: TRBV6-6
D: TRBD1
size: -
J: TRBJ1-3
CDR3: CASRTGTSGNTIYF
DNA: TGTGCCAGCAGGACAGGGACCTCTGGAAACACCATATATTTT

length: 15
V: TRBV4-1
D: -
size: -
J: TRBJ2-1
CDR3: CASSQGTIADNEQFF
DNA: TGCGCCAGCAGCCAAGGTACGATAGCGGACAATGAGCAGTTCTTC

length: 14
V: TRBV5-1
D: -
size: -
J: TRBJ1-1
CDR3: CASSPTGGNTEAFF
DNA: TGCGCCAGCAGCCCGACGGGGGGGAACACTGAAGCTTTCTTT

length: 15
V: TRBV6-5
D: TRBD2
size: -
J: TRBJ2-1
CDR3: CASHVLAGDYNEQFF
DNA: TGTGCCAGCCACGTATTAGCGGGAGACTACAATGAGCAGTTCTTC

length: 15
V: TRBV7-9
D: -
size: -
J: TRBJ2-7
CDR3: CASSHSVGAPYEQYF
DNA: TGTGCCAGCAGCCACTCAGTCGGAGCCCCCTATGAGCAGTACTTC

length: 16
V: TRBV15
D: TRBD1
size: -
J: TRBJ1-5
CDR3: CATSRAVTGANQPQHF
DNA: TGTGCCACCAGCAGAGCTGTGACAGGGGCAAATCAGCCCCAGCATTTT

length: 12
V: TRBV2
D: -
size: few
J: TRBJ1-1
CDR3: CASCRGNTEAFF
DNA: TGTGCCAGCTGTCGGGGGAACACTGAAGCTTTCTTT

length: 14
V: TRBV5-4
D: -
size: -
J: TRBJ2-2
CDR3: CASSFGTYTGELFF
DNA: TGTGCCAGCAGCTTTGGGACATATACCGGGGAGCTGTTTTTT

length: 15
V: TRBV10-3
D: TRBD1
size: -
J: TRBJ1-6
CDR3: CAIRGKQGWDSPLHF
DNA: TGTGCCATCAGGGGAAAACAGGGGTGGGATTCACCCCTCCACTTT

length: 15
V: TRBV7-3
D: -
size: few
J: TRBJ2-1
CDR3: CASSPVLTSPNEQFF
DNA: TGTGCCAGCAGCCCCGTACTCACCTCTCCAAATGAGCAGTTCTTC

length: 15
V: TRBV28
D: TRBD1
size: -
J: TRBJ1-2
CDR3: CASRQTGGSNYGYTF
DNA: TGTGCCAGCAGACAGACAGGGGGCAGTAACTATGGCTACACCTTC

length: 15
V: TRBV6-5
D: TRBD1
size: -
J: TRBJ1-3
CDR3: CASSFDRGPGNTIYF
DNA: TGTGCCAGCAGTTTCGACAGGGGGCCTGGAAACACCATATATTTT

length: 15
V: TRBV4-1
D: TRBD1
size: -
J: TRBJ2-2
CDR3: CASSQVTGGTGELFF
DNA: TGCGCCAGCAGCCAAGTTACAGGGGGAACCGGGGAGCTGTTTTTT

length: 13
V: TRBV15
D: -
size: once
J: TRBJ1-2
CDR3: CATSRDRVYGYTF
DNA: TGTGCCACCAGCAGAGATAGAGTCTATGGCTACACCTTC

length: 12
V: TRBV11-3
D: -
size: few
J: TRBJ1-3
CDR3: CASSLLGNTIYF
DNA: TGTGCCAGCAGCTTACTAGGAAACACCATATATTTT

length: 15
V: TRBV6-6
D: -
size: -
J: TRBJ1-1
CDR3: CASSYRTVRSAEAFF
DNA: TGTGCCAGCAGTTACCGGACAGTACGAAGCGCTGAAGCTTTCTTT

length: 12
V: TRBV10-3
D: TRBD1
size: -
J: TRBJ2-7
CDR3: CAIGQGGYEQYF
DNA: TGTGCCATCGGACAGGGGGGCTACGAGCAGTACTTC

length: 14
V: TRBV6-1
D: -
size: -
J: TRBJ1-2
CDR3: CASSDTVSNYGYTF
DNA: TGTGCCAGCAGTGATACGGTTTCTAACTATGGCTACACCTTC

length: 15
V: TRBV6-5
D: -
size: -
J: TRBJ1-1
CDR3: CASSYWGGGRTEAFF
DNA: TGTGCCAGCAGTTACTGGGGGGGCGGGCGGACTGAAGCTTTCTTT

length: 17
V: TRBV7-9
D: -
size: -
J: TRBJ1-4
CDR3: CASSLADPGGSGEKLFF
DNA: TGTGCCAGCAGCTTAGCGGATCCGGGGGGATCGGGTGAAAAACTGTTTTTT

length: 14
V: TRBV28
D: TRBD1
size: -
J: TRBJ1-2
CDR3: CAVRVRGRGYGYTF
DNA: TGTGCCGTACGAGTAAGGGGGCGCGGCTATGGCTACACCTTC

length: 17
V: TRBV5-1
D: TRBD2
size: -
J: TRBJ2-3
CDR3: CASSWGYSGRAVDTQYF
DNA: TGCGCCAGCAGCTGGGGGTATAGCGGGAGGGCCGTGGATACGCAGTATTTT

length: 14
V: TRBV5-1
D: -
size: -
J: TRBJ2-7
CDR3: CASSFRGRSYEQYF
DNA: TGCGCCAGCAGCTTCCGGGGGAGGTCTTACGAGCAGTACTTC

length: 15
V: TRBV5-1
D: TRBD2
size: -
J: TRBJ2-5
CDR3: CASSPGLVGKETQYF
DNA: TGCGCCAGCAGCCCGGGACTAGTGGGGAAGGAGACCCAGTACTTC

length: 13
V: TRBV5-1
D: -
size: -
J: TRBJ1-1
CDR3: CASSLSRGTEAFF
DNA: TGCGCCAGCAGCTTGAGCCGGGGAACTGAAGCTTTCTTT